This is a list of T cell receptor beta chains from one sample in a study of blood T cells in healthy people across ages. Each CDR3 protein is one row after TCRdb ran MiXCR on the 5' RACE reads. The sample holds 850,000 to 950,000 distinct CDR3 sequences, under 35% seen once. Sequences were obtained from blood. The receptor source for this set is a woman of 80 years or more in good health. Both conserved end residues are part of each CDR3. D genes are given only for firm matches. Expanded clones are given a class, and other clones once, few, many or no size at all.

abundance | j_gene | d_gene | v_gene | CDR3aa | CDR3nt
NA | TRBJ1-4 | TRBD1 | TRBV30 | CAGTAANEKLFF | TGTGCCGGGACAGCGGCTAATGAAAAACTGTTTTTT
many | TRBJ2-3 | NA | TRBV9 | CASSVSGSTDTQYF | TGTGCCAGCAGCGTAAGCGGTAGCACAGATACGCAGTATTTT
NA | TRBJ2-3 | NA | TRBV11-2 | CASSRLGPTDTQYF | TGTGCCAGCAGCCGACTAGGTCCAACAGATACGCAGTATTTT
NA | TRBJ1-5 | NA | TRBV7-2 | CASSLGDTPLPQHF | TGTGCCAGCAGCCTAGGTGACACTCCTCTTCCCCAGCATTTT
NA | TRBJ2-3 | TRBD1 | TRBV10-3 | CAILDRGEADTQYF | TGTGCCATCCTAGACAGGGGAGAGGCAGATACGCAGTATTTT
NA | TRBJ2-1 | TRBD2 | TRBV20-1 | CSAPATSGTGNEQFF | TGCAGTGCTCCGGCGACTAGCGGAACGGGGAATGAGCAGTTCTTC
NA | TRBJ2-6 | NA | TRBV25-1 | CASSERLGTGANVRTF | TGTGCCAGCAGTGAAAGATTGGGGACTGGGGCCAACGTCCGGACTTTC
NA | TRBJ2-1 | TRBD2 | TRBV20-1 | CSARLRLASSYNEQFF | TGCAGTGCTAGGCTCCGACTAGCAAGCTCCTACAATGAGCAGTTCTTC
few | TRBJ2-2 | TRBD1 | TRBV2 | CASLSGQGFGELFF | TGTGCCAGCCTCTCGGGACAGGGATTCGGGGAGCTGTTTTTT
NA | TRBJ2-6 | NA | TRBV7-6 | CASSRAAGANVLTF | TGTGCCAGCAGCCGGGCTGCTGGGGCCAACGTCCTGACTTTC
few | TRBJ2-3 | TRBD2 | TRBV20-1 | CSARDWSGGLGDTQYF | TGCAGTGCTAGAGATTGGTCGGGGGGGCTTGGAGATACGCAGTATTTT
NA | TRBJ2-4 | NA | TRBV7-2 | CASGLVSNRGGPKNIQYF | TGTGCCAGCGGCTTAGTATCCAACAGGGGGGGGCCCAAAAACATTCAGTACTTC
once | TRBJ2-3 | NA | TRBV9 | CASSVDFSTDTRYF | TGTGCCAGCAGCGTAGACTTTAGCACAGATACGCGGTATTTT
NA | TRBJ2-7 | TRBD1 | TRBV29-1 | CSVGGQGARREQYF | TGCAGCGTTGGGGGACAGGGGGCGCGTCGGGAGCAGTACTTC
once | TRBJ1-2 | NA | TRBV14 | CASSQGRGRSYGYTF | TGTGCCAGCAGCCAAGGCCGAGGGCGGAGCTATGGCTACACCTTC
few | TRBJ2-2 | TRBD1 | TRBV6-2/TRBV6-3 | CASTKQGYTGELFF | TGTGCCAGCACGAAACAGGGGTACACCGGGGAGCTGTTTTTT
many | TRBJ2-3 | NA | TRBV6-2/TRBV6-3 | CASSYLGGSTDTQYF | TGTGCCAGCAGTTATTTGGGGGGTAGCACAGATACGCAGTATTTT
NA | TRBJ1-3 | NA | TRBV6-2/TRBV6-3 | CASRLASGNTIYF | TGTGCCAGTCGCCTTGCTTCTGGAAACACCATATATTTT
few | TRBJ2-3 | NA | TRBV4-2 | CASSQQADTQYF | TGTGCCAGCAGCCAGCAAGCAGATACGCAGTATTTT
many | TRBJ2-3 | NA | TRBV6-5 | CASSSTGRGLSTDTQYF | TGTGCCAGCAGTTCGACAGGGAGGGGACTAAGCACAGATACGCAGTATTTT
once | TRBJ1-6 | NA | TRBV12-3/TRBV12-4 | CAGTARSSYNLPLHF | TGTGCCGGCACAGCCCGGAGCTCCTATAATTTACCCCTCCACTTT
many | TRBJ2-3 | NA | TRBV18 | CASSPGDTQYF | TGTGCCAGCAGCCCAGGGGATACGCAGTATTTT
NA | TRBJ2-1 | TRBD1 | TRBV10-3 | CAISRGQASNEQFF | TGTGCCATCAGCAGGGGGCAGGCGTCCAATGAGCAGTTCTTC
NA | TRBJ2-1 | TRBD1 | TRBV6-5 | CASSDRQGPYNEQFF | TGTGCCAGCAGTGACAGACAGGGACCCTACAATGAGCAGTTCTTC
NA | TRBJ1-5 | NA | TRBV6-2/TRBV6-3 | CASTFRQNQPQHF | TGTGCCAGCACCTTTAGACAGAATCAGCCCCAGCATTTT